These 22 T cell receptor beta chains were all obtained from the same sample, sequenced in a study of T cell responses to AZD1222 COVID-19 vaccine. The protocol was immunoSEQ multiplex PCR, while the TCRdb copy is restricted to in-frame clones and leaves out a portion. This table holds over 130,000 clones, 80% to 95% found once. The sample was peripheral blood, taken 28 days after the second AZD1222 dose. The receptors here all came from an adult who received the AZD1222 COVID-19 vaccine.

V and J are TRBV10-3 and TRBJ2-2; D may be TRBD2 (5 bases). V lost 0 bases and J lost 6, with 8 bases in between. The CDR3 contains 14 residues. The germline CDR1 and CDR2 sequences are ENHRY and SYGVKD. The CDR3 spells CAISESSGAGELFF. In DNA form, the CDR3 reads TGTGCCATCAGTGAGTCGAGCGGCGCCGGGGAGCTGTTTTTT.

This clone has just one count. The chain uses TRBV7-8 and TRBJ2-7; the match to TRBD2 covers 8 bases. The CDR3 totals 16 residues. V shed 1 base and J 9 bases; nucleotides not matched to a gene: 14. The germline CDR1 and CDR2 sequences are SGHVS and FQNEAQ. The CDR3 reads CASSLGSGTMVGLQYF. The CDR3 bases are TGTGCCAGCAGCTTAGGTAGCGGGACCATGGTCGGTTTGCAGTACTTC.

J is TRBJ1-1 and V is TRBV12-3 or TRBV12-4, with a weak D call TRBD1 (6 bases). There are 12 residues in the CDR3. V lost 10 bases and J lost 5, with 14 bases in between. The CDR3 bases are TGTGCCACCCGGGGAGGGGGTACTGAAGCTTTCTTT. It yields the protein CATRGGGTEAFF.

J is TRBJ2-1 and V is TRBV24-1; TRBD1 might be the D (5 bases). V lost 4 bases to trimming and J lost 0 bases, with 15 bases between them. The germline V gene has CDR1 KGHDR and CDR2 SFDVKD. The CDR3 consists of 17 residues. In DNA form, the CDR3 reads TGTGCCACCAGTGACACAGGCCACCGACGCTCCTACAATGAGCAGTTCTTC. Its translation: CATSDTGHRRSYNEQFF.

The chain carries TRBV7-3 and TRBJ2-2; no firm D call. V lost 6 bases and J 10 bases, leaving 15 bases between the germline ends. The length of the CDR3 is 13 residues. Germline values: CDR1 SGHTA, CDR2 FQGTGA. This CDR3 is CASSQFKGAELFF. The DNA of the CDR3 is TGTGCCAGCAGTCAATTTAAGGGCGCGGAGCTGTTTTTT.

This chain uses TRBV6-5 with TRBJ1-4; D gene unclear. The CDR3 covers 12 residues. Trimming removed 7 bases from V and 14 bases from J, with 17 bases in between. Germline-derived CDR1 and CDR2 are MNHEY and SVGAGI. For the CDR3, the DNA is TGTGCCAGCACCGAAGTCCAACGAGGGCTGTTTTTT. Its translation is CASTEVQRGLFF.

The chain links TRBV24-1 to TRBJ2-1; TRBD2 matches 16 bases. Losses at the gene ends were 1 base for V and 6 bases for J; bases not matched to a gene: 2. There are 17 residues in the CDR3. The germline V gene has CDR1 KGHDR and CDR2 SFDVKD. CDR3 DNA: TGTGCCACCAGTGATTTAGGGACTAGCGGGAGGGGCAATGAGCAGTTCTTC. Encoded protein: CATSDLGTSGRGNEQFF.

V usage is TRBV6-6 and J usage is TRBJ1-6, with 7 nucleotides matching TRBD1. Germline assignment: CDR1 MNHNY and CDR2 SVGAGI (reference sequence). Trimming took 6 bases from V and 6 from J; bases not matched to a gene: 20. This CDR3 has 19 amino acids. DNA of the CDR3: TGTGCCAGCAGCTCCAGGGGGAAGAAGGGATTCGGCTTTAATTCACCCCTCCACTTT. Amino acids: CASSSRGKKGFGFNSPLHF.

This clone was detected only once. This sequence joins TRBV5-6 and TRBJ1-2; 8 bases are shared with TRBD1. This CDR3 is 13 amino acids long. In germline, CDR1 is SGHDT, CDR2 YYEEEE. V was pared by 3 bases and J by 4 bases, with 2 bases of the junction left unmatched. The CDR3 sequence: CASSSTGVYGYTF. Written as DNA, the CDR3 is TGTGCCAGCAGCTCGACAGGGGTCTATGGCTACACCTTC.

The chain has TRBV7-2 and TRBJ2-1; 7 nucleotides match TRBD2. The CDR3 sequence is 15 residues long. Germline V gives CDR1 SGHTA, CDR2 FQGNSA. The trim removed 1 base at V and 3 bases at J, leaving 3 bases unmatched. CDR3 protein: CASSLVGGGYNEQFF. For the CDR3, the DNA is TGTGCCAGCAGCTTAGTTGGCGGGGGCTACAATGAGCAGTTCTTC.

This sequence joins TRBV11-1 and TRBJ1-2, with TRBD1 identical over 9 bases. Germline-derived CDR1 and CDR2 are SGHAT and FQDESV (reference sequence). J lost 5 bases, V lost 5 bases, and 12 bases had no gene match. The CDR3 length is 16 residues. CDR3 residues: CASSPRTGALRYGYTF. As DNA, the CDR3 is TGTGCCAGCAGCCCGAGGACAGGGGCTTTGAGATATGGCTACACCTTC.

The rearrangement uses TRBV28 and TRBJ1-2; TRBD1 aligns across 11 bases. This CDR3 is 15 amino acids long. The germline V gene encodes CDR1 MDHEN and CDR2 SYDVKM. After removal of 6 bases from V and 4 bases from J, the junction contained 7 bases not matched to a gene. The CDR3 DNA follows: TGTGCCAGCAGAGCTTCCGGGACAGGGGGCTATGGCTACACCTTC. Its translation: CASRASGTGGYGYTF.

This chain uses TRBV19 with TRBJ1-2, with D possibly matching TRBD1 (5 bases). The V gene lost 4 bases and the J gene lost 6 bases, with 12 bases spanning the gap. The V gene's germline CDR1 is LNHDA and CDR2 SQIVND (reference sequence). This CDR3 spans 13 amino acids. The CDR3 sequence: CASSSRRGDGYTF. The CDR3 coding sequence is TGTGCCAGTAGTAGTAGGCGAGGGGATGGCTACACCTTC.

This chain links TRBV2 with TRBJ2-3; tentatively, D is TRBD1 or TRBD2 (5 bases each). The V gene lost 2 bases and the J gene lost 0 bases, with 9 bases spanning the gap. The CDR3 has 15 amino acids. Germline lookup yields CDR1 SNHLY and CDR2 FYNNEI. For the CDR3, the DNA is TGTGCCAGCAGTGAATTCTGGGGGAGCACAGATACGCAGTATTTT. The encoded protein is CASSEFWGSTDTQYF.

The V gene is TRBV7-9, the J gene TRBJ2-7; 9 bases map to TRBD1. The CDR3 is 15 residues long. Germline CDR1 and CDR2: SEHNR and FQNEAQ (reference sequence). Losses at the gene ends were 5 bases for V and 2 bases for J; bases not matched to a gene: 7. The DNA for the CDR3 is TGTGCCAGCAGCGGGACAGGGCGAAGCGCCTACGAGCAGTACTTC. As protein: CASSGTGRSAYEQYF.

This clone was detected only once. V and J are TRBV4-3 and TRBJ2-7; D is possibly TRBD1 (5 bases). Trimming stripped 1 base from V and 0 bases from J, with 10 bases between. Germline V gives CDR1 LGHNA, CDR2 YSLEER. This CDR3 contains 15 residues. The CDR3 reads CASSQVRGGSYEQYF. The CDR3 DNA is TGCGCCAGCAGCCAAGTAAGGGGCGGCTCCTACGAGCAGTACTTC.

CDR3 region: CATSDLRGLEQFF. DNA for the CDR3: TGTGCCACCAGTGATTTGCGAGGGCTTGAGCAGTTCTTC. The V gene is TRBV24-1, the J gene TRBJ2-1; weak D call: TRBD2 (5 bases). Trimming cost V 0 bases and J 9 bases, with 8 bases left between them. Germline values: CDR1 KGHDR, CDR2 SFDVKD. The CDR3 runs 13 residues.

The chain recombines TRBV5-1 with TRBJ2-1, with no clear D. The length of the CDR3 is 13 residues. V was cut by 4 bases and J by 8 bases, with 13 bases left in between. Germline CDR1 SGHRS, CDR2 YFSETQ. This chain's CDR3 is CASSLASGDEQFF. In DNA form, the CDR3 reads TGCGCCAGCAGCCTTGCCAGTGGTGATGAGCAGTTCTTC. The full variable domain, its missing parts supplied by reference TRBV5-1 and TRBJ2-1, is KAGVTQTPRYLIKTRGQQVTLSCSPISGHRSVSWYQQTPGQGLQFLFEYFSETQRNKGNFPGRFSGRQFSNSRSEMNVSTLELGDSALYLCASSLASGDEQFFGPGTRLTVL.

Turning to this clone: Sequence at one end of the junction differs from germline and may be a read error. The genes are TRBV14 and TRBJ1-2; D gene unclear. CDR1 is SGHDN, CDR2 FVKESK, per germline. There are 12 residues in the CDR3. The CDR3 sequence is CASSQVPSFLNF. The CDR3 DNA is TGTGCCAGCAGCCAAGTCCCCAGCTTCCTTAACTTC.

The chain couples TRBV9 to TRBJ1-2; D is unclear. V shed 0 bases and J shed 4 bases, with 10 bases lying between them. Germline CDR1 and CDR2: SGDLS and YYNGEE. The CDR3 spans 14 residues. DNA of the CDR3: TGTGCCAGCAGCGTAGACACAAGTGGCTATGGCTACACCTTC. Translation gives CASSVDTSGYGYTF.

This rearrangement joins TRBV20-1 to TRBJ2-7; D call uncertain. Per the germline V gene, CDR1 is DFQATT and CDR2 is SNEGSKA (reference sequence). Deletions cut 7 bases from V and 4 bases from J, with 11 bases between. This CDR3 spans 11 amino acids. The CDR3: CSVLGSYEQYF. The DNA for the CDR3 is TGCAGTGTCCTCGGTTCATACGAGCAGTACTTC.

The V call is TRBV11-2, the J call TRBJ2-3; D possibly matches TRBD1 or TRBD2 (5 bases each). The CDR3 totals 16 residues. V lost 4 bases to trimming and J lost 0 bases, with 14 bases between them. Germline CDR1 and CDR2: SGHAT and FQNNGV. Written as DNA, the CDR3 is TGTGCCAGCAGCTCCCCGGGGCGACCGAGCACAGATACGCAGTATTTT. As protein: CASSSPGRPSTDTQYF.